This is a list of T cell receptor beta chains from one sample in a study of cytomegalovirus exposure and HLA in healthy donors. Repertoires were generated with immunoSEQ multiplex PCR, while TCRdb's copy carries only in-frame clones and drops some. The sample has fewer than 250,000 clones; more than 75% are singletons. The sample comprised PBMCs. These receptors all stem from a man aged 40-50 years in good health and CMV-seropositive. The CDR3 runs from the conserved cysteine through the conserved F or W. The order of the fields is D gene, J gene, clone size, V gene, CDR3 protein, CDR3 DNA. A D gene is named only where the DNA matches it firmly. Clone size appears in some rows only: once, few, many, or a class for an expanded clone.

- | TRBJ2-7 | - | TRBV27 | CASSLSFPGYEQYF | TGTGCCAGCAGTTTAAGCTTTCCGGGGTACGAGCAGTACTTC
- | TRBJ1-5 | - | TRBV6-1 | CASRPRISNQPQHF | TGTGCCAGCAGGCCGAGGATCAGCAATCAGCCCCAGCATTTT
TRBD1 | TRBJ2-7 | few | TRBV6-1 | CASSEGPGGTYEQYF | TGTGCCAGCAGTGAAGGCCCAGGGGGTACCTACGAGCAGTACTTC
TRBD1 | TRBJ1-6 | - | TRBV19 | CASSMGQGNSPLHF | TGTGCCAGTAGTATGGGACAGGGGAATTCACCCCTCCACTTT
TRBD2 | TRBJ2-3 | - | TRBV5-1 | CASSFGAGGTDTQYF | TGCGCCAGCAGCTTCGGTGCGGGGGGCACAGATACGCAGTATTTT
- | TRBJ2-5 | - | TRBV29-1 | CSVDNQETQYF | TGCAGCGTCGACAACCAAGAGACCCAGTACTTC
- | TRBJ1-4 | once | TRBV7-3 | CASSQTGEKLFF | TGTGCCAGCAGCCAAACGGGAGAAAAACTGTTTTTT
TRBD1 | TRBJ1-2 | - | TRBV5-4 | CASRKGTGIGYTF | TGTGCCAGCAGGAAAGGGACAGGGATCGGCTACACCTTC
TRBD1 | TRBJ2-1 | few | TRBV5-4 | CASSLRQGAYNEQFF | TGTGCCAGCAGCTTGCGGCAGGGGGCCTACAATGAGCAGTTCTTC
TRBD2 | TRBJ2-1 | - | TRBV2 | CASSESSGRAYNEQFF | TGTGCCAGCAGTGAGAGTAGCGGGAGGGCCTACAATGAGCAGTTCTTC
TRBD1 | TRBJ2-7 | - | TRBV2 | CASRTDRNDYEQYF | TGTGCCAGCAGGACGGACAGGAATGACTACGAGCAGTACTTC
- | TRBJ2-1 | - | TRBV7-3 | CASSLYRGSSYNEQFF | TGTGCCAGCAGCTTATACCGGGGGAGCTCCTACAATGAGCAGTTCTTC
TRBD2 | TRBJ2-3 | - | TRBV5-4 | CASSTGPAGGDTQYF | TGTGCCAGCAGCACCGGGCCCGCGGGGGGAGATACGCAGTATTTT
- | TRBJ1-5 | - | TRBV6-1 | CASSLARSNQPQHF | TGTGCCAGCAGTTTGGCCCGTAGCAATCAGCCCCAGCATTTT
- | TRBJ2-3 | - | TRBV2 | CASMEGGPSDTQYF | TGTGCCAGCATGGAGGGGGGGCCGTCAGATACGCAGTATTTT
TRBD2 | TRBJ2-7 | - | TRBV4-3 | CASSQARGGGRQYF | TGCGCCAGCAGCCAAGCGAGGGGCGGGGGTCGGCAGTACTTC
TRBD1 | TRBJ2-5 | - | TRBV6-5 | CASKLRDRFGETQYF | TGTGCCAGCAAACTCCGGGACAGATTCGGGGAGACCCAGTACTTC
TRBD2 | TRBJ2-3 | - | TRBV5-1 | CASSLGASGRATDTQYF | TGCGCCAGCAGCTTAGGGGCTAGCGGGAGGGCCACAGATACGCAGTATTTT
- | TRBJ1-3 | once | TRBV5-1 | CASSLEGVGNTIYF | TGCGCCAGCAGCTTGGAGGGGGTTGGAAACACCATATATTTT
TRBD1 | TRBJ2-7 | - | TRBV9 | CASSPQGAAYEQYF | TGTGCCAGCAGCCCCCAGGGGGCGGCCTACGAGCAGTACTTC
- | TRBJ2-7 | - | TRBV4-1 | CASSPTVGEQYF | TGCGCCAGCAGCCCGACAGTGGGCGAGCAGTACTTC
TRBD1 | TRBJ1-5 | - | TRBV2 | CASSEQGGSNQPQHF | TGTGCCAGCAGCGAACAGGGGGGAAGCAATCAGCCCCAGCATTTT
- | TRBJ2-2 | - | TRBV6-1 | CASTAGELFF | TGTGCCAGCACCGCCGGGGAGCTGTTTTTT
TRBD1 | TRBJ2-7 | - | TRBV6-1 | CASSPTSGTAYEQYF | TGTGCCAGCAGCCCGACCTCCGGGACAGCCTACGAGCAGTACTTC
- | TRBJ1-5 | - | TRBV29-1 | CSVLQGVNQPQHF | TGCAGCGTTCTACAGGGCGTCAATCAGCCCCAGCATTTT
- | TRBJ2-3 | - | TRBV7-2 | CASRVQGTSPTDTQYF | TGTGCCAGCAGAGTACAGGGGACTAGTCCCACAGATACGCAGTATTTT
TRBD1 | TRBJ2-6 | few | TRBV5-4 | CASSGRTGLSGANVLTF | TGTGCCAGCAGCGGAAGGACAGGCCTCTCTGGGGCCAACGTCCTGACTTTC
- | TRBJ2-7 | once | TRBV5-1 | CASSGGTLYEQYF | TGCGCCAGCAGCGGCGGGACCCTCTACGAGCAGTACTTC
TRBD1 | TRBJ2-7 | - | TRBV27 | CASSLGGNEQYF | TGTGCCAGCAGCCTAGGGGGCAACGAGCAGTACTTC
TRBD1 | TRBJ2-2 | - | TRBV19 | CASRRGAGTGIVGELFF | TGTGCCAGTAGACGAGGGGCTGGGACAGGAATAGTCGGGGAGCTGTTTTTT
TRBD1 | TRBJ1-2 | once | TRBV6-1 | CASSVRTGSANYGYTF | TGTGCCAGCAGTGTCCGGACAGGTTCCGCTAACTATGGCTACACCTTC
TRBD1 | TRBJ2-2 | - | TRBV9 | CASSVATGQATRTGELFF | TGTGCCAGCAGCGTAGCTACGGGACAGGCCACCCGGACCGGGGAGCTATTTTTT
- | TRBJ1-3 | - | TRBV10-2 | CASSEDRNSGNTIYF | TGCGCCAGCAGTGAAGACAGAAACTCTGGAAACACCATATATTTT
TRBD2 | TRBJ2-7 | - | TRBV4-2 | CASSPGLAGPFYEQYF | TGTGCCAGCAGCCCGGGACTAGCGGGCCCGTTCTACGAGCAGTACTTC
- | TRBJ2-1 | - | TRBV7-2 | CASSLAGGDNEQFF | TGTGCCAGCAGCTTAGCTGGAGGGGACAATGAGCAGTTCTTC
TRBD2 | TRBJ2-1 | - | TRBV7-3 | CASSPQGGTSGRWFF | TGTGCCAGCAGCCCACAGGGCGGGACTAGCGGGAGATGGTTCTTC
TRBD1 | TRBJ2-5 | - | TRBV9 | CASSEGQGGQQTQYF | TGTGCCAGCAGCGAGGGACAGGGAGGCCAGCAGACCCAGTACTTC
TRBD1 | TRBJ2-1 | - | TRBV7-2 | CASSQSGQGAGNEQFF | TGTGCCAGCAGCCAAAGTGGACAGGGGGCAGGTAATGAGCAGTTCTTC
- | TRBJ2-1 | few | TRBV20-1 | CSARDKREQFF | TGCAGTGCTAGAGATAAGCGGGAGCAGTTCTTC
TRBD2 | TRBJ2-7 | - | TRBV11-2 | CASSLGSGGAGGGSYEQYF | TGTGCCAGCAGCTTGGGCAGTGGGGGAGCGGGAGGTGGGTCCTACGAGCAGTACTTC
- | TRBJ1-2 | - | TRBV29-1 | CSVLIQDSNYGYTF | TGCAGCGTTCTAATCCAGGATAGTAACTATGGCTACACCTTC
- | TRBJ1-4 | - | TRBV5-1 | CASSFTTGNEKLFF | TGCGCCAGCAGCTTCACGACAGGAAATGAAAAACTGTTTTTT
- | TRBJ1-3 | - | TRBV18 | CASSPDSAGNTIYF | TGTGCCAGCTCACCGGACAGTGCTGGAAACACCATATATTTT
- | TRBJ2-7 | - | TRBV27 | CASSLGRGNYEQYF | TGTGCCAGCAGTTTAGGGCGGGGAAACTACGAGCAGTACTTC
- | TRBJ2-7 | - | TRBV5-1 | CASSFTTPPYEQYF | TGCGCCAGCAGCTTTACTACCCCCCCCTACGAGCAGTACTTC
- | TRBJ1-6 | - | TRBV25-1 | CASSPLLGRENSPLHF | TGTGCCAGCAGTCCACTTTTGGGGAGGGAAAATTCACCCCTCCACTTT
- | TRBJ2-7 | - | TRBV7-9 | CSSSEQGREQYF | TGTTCCAGCAGCGAGCAGGGTCGCGAGCAGTACTTC
- | TRBJ1-2 | - | TRBV5-4 | CASSLETGNYGYTF | TGTGCCAGCAGCTTGGAAACAGGGAACTATGGCTACACCTTC
- | TRBJ1-2 | - | TRBV28 | CASSLGLAYGYTF | TGTGCCAGCAGTTTAGGGTTAGCGTATGGCTACACCTTC